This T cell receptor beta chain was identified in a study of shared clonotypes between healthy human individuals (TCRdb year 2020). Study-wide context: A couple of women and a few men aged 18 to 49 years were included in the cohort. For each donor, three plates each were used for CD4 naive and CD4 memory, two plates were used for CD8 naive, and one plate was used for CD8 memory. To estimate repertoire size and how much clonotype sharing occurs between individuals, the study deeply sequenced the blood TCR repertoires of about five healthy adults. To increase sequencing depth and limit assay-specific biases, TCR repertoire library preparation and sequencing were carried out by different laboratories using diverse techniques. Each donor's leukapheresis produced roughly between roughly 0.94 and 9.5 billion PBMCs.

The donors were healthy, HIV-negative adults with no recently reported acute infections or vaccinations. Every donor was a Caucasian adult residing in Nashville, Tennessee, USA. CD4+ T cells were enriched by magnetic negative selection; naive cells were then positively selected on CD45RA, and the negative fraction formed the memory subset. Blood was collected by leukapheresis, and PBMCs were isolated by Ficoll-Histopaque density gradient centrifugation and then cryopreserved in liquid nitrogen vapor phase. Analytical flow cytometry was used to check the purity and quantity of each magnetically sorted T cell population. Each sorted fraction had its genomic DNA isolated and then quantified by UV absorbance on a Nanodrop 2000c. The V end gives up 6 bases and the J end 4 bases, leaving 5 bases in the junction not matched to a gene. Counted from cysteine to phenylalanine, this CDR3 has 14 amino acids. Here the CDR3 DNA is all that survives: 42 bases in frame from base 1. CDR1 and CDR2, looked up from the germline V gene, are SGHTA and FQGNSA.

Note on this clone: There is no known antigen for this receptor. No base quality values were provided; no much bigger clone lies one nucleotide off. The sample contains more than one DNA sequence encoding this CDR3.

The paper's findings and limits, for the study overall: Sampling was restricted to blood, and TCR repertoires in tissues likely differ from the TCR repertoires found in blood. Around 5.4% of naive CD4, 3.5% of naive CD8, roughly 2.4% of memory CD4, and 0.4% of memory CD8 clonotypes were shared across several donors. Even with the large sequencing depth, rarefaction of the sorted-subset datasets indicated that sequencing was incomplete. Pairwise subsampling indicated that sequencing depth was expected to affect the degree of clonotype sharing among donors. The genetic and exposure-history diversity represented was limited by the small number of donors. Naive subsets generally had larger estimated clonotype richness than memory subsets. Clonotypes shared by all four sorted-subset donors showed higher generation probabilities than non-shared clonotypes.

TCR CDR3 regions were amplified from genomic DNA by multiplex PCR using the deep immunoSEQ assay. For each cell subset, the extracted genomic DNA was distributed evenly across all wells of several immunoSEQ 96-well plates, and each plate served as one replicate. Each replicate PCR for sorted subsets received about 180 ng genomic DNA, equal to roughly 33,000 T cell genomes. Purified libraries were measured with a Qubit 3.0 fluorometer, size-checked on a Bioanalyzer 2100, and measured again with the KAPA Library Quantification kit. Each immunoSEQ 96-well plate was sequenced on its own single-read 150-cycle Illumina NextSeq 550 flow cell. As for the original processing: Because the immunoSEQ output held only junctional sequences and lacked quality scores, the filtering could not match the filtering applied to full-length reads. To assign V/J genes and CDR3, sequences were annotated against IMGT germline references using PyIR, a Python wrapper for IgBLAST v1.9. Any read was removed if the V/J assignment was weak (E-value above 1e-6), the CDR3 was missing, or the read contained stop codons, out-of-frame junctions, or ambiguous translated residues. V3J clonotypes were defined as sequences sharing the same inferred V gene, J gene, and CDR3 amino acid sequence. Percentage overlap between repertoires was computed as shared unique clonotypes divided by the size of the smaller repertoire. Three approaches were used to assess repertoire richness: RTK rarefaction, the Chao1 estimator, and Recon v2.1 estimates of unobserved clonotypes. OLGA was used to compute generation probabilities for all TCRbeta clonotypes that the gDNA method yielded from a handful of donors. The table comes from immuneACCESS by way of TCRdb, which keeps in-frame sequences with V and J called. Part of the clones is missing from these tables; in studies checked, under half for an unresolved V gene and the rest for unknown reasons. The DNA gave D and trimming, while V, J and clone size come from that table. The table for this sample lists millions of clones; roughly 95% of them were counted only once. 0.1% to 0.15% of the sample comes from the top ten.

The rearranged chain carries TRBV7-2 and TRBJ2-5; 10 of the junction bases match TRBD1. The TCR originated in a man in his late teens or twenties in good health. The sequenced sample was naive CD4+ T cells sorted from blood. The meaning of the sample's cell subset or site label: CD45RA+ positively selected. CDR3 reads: CASSRDRGRETQYF. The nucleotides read TGTGCCAGCAGTCGGGACAGGGGCCGAGAGACCCAGTACTTC.